This passage covers 3 T cell receptor beta chains from one sample sequenced in a study of blood T cell repertoires in COVID-19 (dated by TCRdb to the early 2020s). The receptor library was made with the immunoSEQ multiplex PCR assay. TCRdb carries this immuneACCESS record with in-frame sequences only. Its versions omit some clonotypes, under half of them owing to an unresolved V gene in the studies checked, with the rest unexplained. The sample table lists hundreds of thousands of clones, around 88% of them with a count of one. In total, the top ten clones hold around 14% of the sample. Sequenced sample: peripheral blood. Every receptor here comes from an older woman with COVID-19, enrolled during active disease.

The chain couples TRBV19 to TRBJ2-7, with a tentative D call TRBD2 (5 bases). Per germline, CDR1 LNHDA and CDR2 SQIVND (reference sequence). CDR3 length equals 14 residues. Trimming left V 3 bases short and J 2 bases short, with 11 bases between. CDR3 in DNA: TGTGCCAGTAGTATGAGGGTAAGAACCTACGAGCAGTACTTC. It codes for CASSMRVRTYEQYF.

DNA of the CDR3: TGTGCCAGCAGCTTAGGGGCTAGCGCCTCCTACGAGCAGTACTTC. This translates into CASSLGASASYEQYF. V gene TRBV7-7 combines with J gene TRBJ2-7, with a tentative D call TRBD2 (6 bases). The CDR3 consists of 15 residues. Germline CDR1 is SSHAT and CDR2 is FNYEAQ (reference sequence). Trimming took 1 base from V and 0 from J, leaving 10 bases between them.

This chain uses TRBV11-1 with TRBJ1-5; 8 bases line up with TRBD1. CDR3 length: 15 residues. The junction had 8 bases not matched to a gene; V was cut back by 5 bases and J by 5 bases. Germline lookup yields CDR1 SGHAT and CDR2 FQDESV (reference sequence). CDR3 protein: CASSRHRGEDQPQHF. The DNA for the CDR3 is TGTGCCAGCAGCCGACACAGGGGGGAAGATCAGCCCCAGCATTTT. The entire variable domain, with the rest obtained from reference TRBV11-1 and TRBJ1-5, is as follows: EAEVAQSPRYKITEKSQAVAFWCDPISGHATLYWYRQILGQGPELLVQFQDESVVDDSQLPKDRFSAERLKGVDSTLKIQPAELGDSAMYLCASSRHRGEDQPQHFGDGTRLSIL.